Listed below are T cell receptor beta chains from one sample, sequenced in a study of vaccination effects on CD4 cells after COVID-19. No antigen has been assigned to these receptors. Profiling relied on immunoSEQ multiplex PCR, and the TCRdb table lists in-frame clones only, not all of them. Of about 32,000 clones listed, under 75% are singletons. The sequenced sample was CD4+ T cells from PBMCs cultured with HCoV-229E spike peptides, obtained after COVID-19 vaccination. These receptors all come from a human donor who received a COVID-19 vaccine. Both conserved end residues are part of each CDR3. The order of the fields is J gene, V gene, D gene, clone size, CDR3 protein, CDR3 DNA. The D gene is left open where the match is weak. Only part of the rows carry a size: once, few, many, or a class if the clone is expanded.

>TRBJ1-1|TRBV19|NA|NA
CASSRTALSGEAFF
TGTGCCAGTAGTCGGACTGCTTTATCCGGTGAAGCTTTCTTT
>TRBJ2-5|TRBV6-4|NA|NA
CASSGGRGETQYF
TGTGCCAGCAGTGGAGGACGGGGGGAGACCCAGTACTTC
>TRBJ1-2|TRBV6-5|NA|few
CASSYGGRTRYTF
TGTGCCAGCAGTTACGGGGGCCGTACACGCTACACCTTC
>TRBJ2-5|TRBV19|NA|NA
CASGRRETQYF
TGTGCCAGTGGAAGACGGGAGACCCAGTACTTC
>TRBJ1-2|TRBV6-5|TRBD1|NA
CASKNRGYGYTF
TGTGCCAGCAAAAACAGGGGGTATGGCTACACCTTC
>TRBJ2-7|TRBV12-3/TRBV12-4|NA|once
CASSRAYEQYF
TGTGCCAGCTCCAGAGCCTACGAGCAGTACTTC
>TRBJ1-2|TRBV29-1|NA|NA
CSVVGRGRSYGYTF
TGCAGCGTTGTTGGTCGGGGGCGCAGCTATGGCTACACCTTC
>TRBJ2-1|TRBV6-6|NA|few
CASSYEQGSYNEQFF
TGTGCCAGCAGTTACGAACAGGGTTCCTACAATGAGCAGTTCTTC
>TRBJ1-1|TRBV14|NA|NA
CASSQTALRNTEAFF
TGTGCCAGCAGCCAAACCGCACTACGGAACACTGAAGCTTTCTTT
>TRBJ1-6|TRBV11-2|TRBD1|few
CASSSGGVDNSPLHF
TGTGCCAGCAGCTCAGGGGGAGTGGATAATTCACCCCTCCACTTT
>TRBJ1-2|TRBV6-5|NA|NA
CASSSDLNGYTF
TGTGCCAGCAGTTCGGACTTAAATGGCTACACCTTC
>TRBJ1-2|TRBV25-1|NA|NA
CASSEDVGGYTF
TGTGCCAGCAGTGAAGATGTAGGGGGCTACACCTTC
>TRBJ1-2|TRBV11-2|NA|NA
CASSFYSNDYGYTF
TGTGCCAGCAGCTTCTACAGCAACGACTATGGCTACACCTTC
>TRBJ1-1|TRBV29-1|TRBD1|NA
CSVVDRVSTEAFF
TGCAGCGTTGTGGACAGGGTAAGCACTGAAGCTTTCTTT
>TRBJ1-1|TRBV5-1|NA|NA
CASSSTRTVTEAFF
TGCGCCAGCAGCTCAACTAGGACAGTAACTGAAGCTTTCTTT
>TRBJ1-1|TRBV19|NA|NA
CASTRGFKDTNTEAFF
TGTGCCAGTACGAGGGGTTTTAAGGATACGAACACTGAAGCTTTCTTT